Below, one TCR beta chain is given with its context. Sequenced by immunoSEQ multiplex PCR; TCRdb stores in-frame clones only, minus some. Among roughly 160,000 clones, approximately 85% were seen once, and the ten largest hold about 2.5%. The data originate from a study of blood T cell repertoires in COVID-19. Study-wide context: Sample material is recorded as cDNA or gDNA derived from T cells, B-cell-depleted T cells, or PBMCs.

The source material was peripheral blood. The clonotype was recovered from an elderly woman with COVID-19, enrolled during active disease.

CDR3 bases: TGTGCCAGTAGTATAGGGACTAGCGGGGAAGAGACCCAGTACTTC. It encodes CASSIGTSGEETQYF. V usage is TRBV19 and J usage is TRBJ2-5, with TRBD2 matching 12 bases. The CDR3 consists of 15 residues. J was trimmed by 3 bases and V by 1 base; bases with no gene match: 0. Germline CDR1 is LNHDA and CDR2 is SQIVND (reference sequence).